This TCR beta chain is drawn from a study of blood T cell repertoires in COVID-19. Across the whole study: Acute-phase and convalescent COVID-19 samples originated in the United States, Italy and Spain. In each case, the material was cDNA or gDNA derived from T cells, B-cell-depleted T cells, or PBMCs.

Followed longitudinally, the Seattle patients had been enrolled during active infection. This CDR3 is built from 15 residues. V lost 4 bases and J lost 0, with 10 bases in between. Germline V gene data show CDR1 as SGHTS and CDR2 as YDEGEE. Data came from immunoSEQ multiplex PCR; TCRdb stores just in-frame clones and leaves some out. Altogether 300,000 to 450,000 clones are present, around 92% being singletons, with the ten largest covering about 3%. This sequence was found in a woman aged 25 to 39 with COVID-19, enrolled during active disease. This rearrangement joins TRBV5-8 to TRBJ2-2; possible D gene TRBD1, 5 bases. The sequenced sample consisted of peripheral blood. CDR3 sequence: CASSRQMTNTGELFF. The CDR3 nucleotides read TGTGCCAGCAGCCGACAGATGACGAACACCGGGGAGCTGTTTTTT.